The following is a T cell receptor (beta chain) sequence with its context. No antigen is known for it. The treatment was: oral pan-JAK inhibitor, 5-10 mg twice daily. CDR1 is SQVTM, CDR2 ANQGSEA, per germline. V shed 4 bases and J shed 6 bases, with 14 bases lying between them. The length of the CDR3 is 13 residues. The authors extracted RNA and reverse transcribed it into cDNA as the sequencing template. The protocol was immunoSEQ multiplex PCR, while the TCRdb copy is restricted to in-frame clones and leaves out a portion. The sample lists about 200,000 clones, 60% occurring once. This entry comes from a study of CD8+ T cells in alopecia areata. Findings and limits, study-wide: Mice showed TCR sharing more clearly than patients did, possibly owing to HLA. The link between baseline CD8+ expansion and response remains uncertain with one nonresponder.

The TCR originated in a human donor with alopecia areata. The J gene is TRBJ2-3, the V gene TRBV29-1, with a possible D match to TRBD2 (6 bases). The sample here was CD4+ T cells sorted from blood, taken at week 24, from a patient treated with tofacitinib. CDR3 in amino acids: CSVGVREVDTQYF. CDR3 sequence (DNA): TGCAGCGTTGGGGTCAGGGAGGTGGATACGCAGTATTTT.